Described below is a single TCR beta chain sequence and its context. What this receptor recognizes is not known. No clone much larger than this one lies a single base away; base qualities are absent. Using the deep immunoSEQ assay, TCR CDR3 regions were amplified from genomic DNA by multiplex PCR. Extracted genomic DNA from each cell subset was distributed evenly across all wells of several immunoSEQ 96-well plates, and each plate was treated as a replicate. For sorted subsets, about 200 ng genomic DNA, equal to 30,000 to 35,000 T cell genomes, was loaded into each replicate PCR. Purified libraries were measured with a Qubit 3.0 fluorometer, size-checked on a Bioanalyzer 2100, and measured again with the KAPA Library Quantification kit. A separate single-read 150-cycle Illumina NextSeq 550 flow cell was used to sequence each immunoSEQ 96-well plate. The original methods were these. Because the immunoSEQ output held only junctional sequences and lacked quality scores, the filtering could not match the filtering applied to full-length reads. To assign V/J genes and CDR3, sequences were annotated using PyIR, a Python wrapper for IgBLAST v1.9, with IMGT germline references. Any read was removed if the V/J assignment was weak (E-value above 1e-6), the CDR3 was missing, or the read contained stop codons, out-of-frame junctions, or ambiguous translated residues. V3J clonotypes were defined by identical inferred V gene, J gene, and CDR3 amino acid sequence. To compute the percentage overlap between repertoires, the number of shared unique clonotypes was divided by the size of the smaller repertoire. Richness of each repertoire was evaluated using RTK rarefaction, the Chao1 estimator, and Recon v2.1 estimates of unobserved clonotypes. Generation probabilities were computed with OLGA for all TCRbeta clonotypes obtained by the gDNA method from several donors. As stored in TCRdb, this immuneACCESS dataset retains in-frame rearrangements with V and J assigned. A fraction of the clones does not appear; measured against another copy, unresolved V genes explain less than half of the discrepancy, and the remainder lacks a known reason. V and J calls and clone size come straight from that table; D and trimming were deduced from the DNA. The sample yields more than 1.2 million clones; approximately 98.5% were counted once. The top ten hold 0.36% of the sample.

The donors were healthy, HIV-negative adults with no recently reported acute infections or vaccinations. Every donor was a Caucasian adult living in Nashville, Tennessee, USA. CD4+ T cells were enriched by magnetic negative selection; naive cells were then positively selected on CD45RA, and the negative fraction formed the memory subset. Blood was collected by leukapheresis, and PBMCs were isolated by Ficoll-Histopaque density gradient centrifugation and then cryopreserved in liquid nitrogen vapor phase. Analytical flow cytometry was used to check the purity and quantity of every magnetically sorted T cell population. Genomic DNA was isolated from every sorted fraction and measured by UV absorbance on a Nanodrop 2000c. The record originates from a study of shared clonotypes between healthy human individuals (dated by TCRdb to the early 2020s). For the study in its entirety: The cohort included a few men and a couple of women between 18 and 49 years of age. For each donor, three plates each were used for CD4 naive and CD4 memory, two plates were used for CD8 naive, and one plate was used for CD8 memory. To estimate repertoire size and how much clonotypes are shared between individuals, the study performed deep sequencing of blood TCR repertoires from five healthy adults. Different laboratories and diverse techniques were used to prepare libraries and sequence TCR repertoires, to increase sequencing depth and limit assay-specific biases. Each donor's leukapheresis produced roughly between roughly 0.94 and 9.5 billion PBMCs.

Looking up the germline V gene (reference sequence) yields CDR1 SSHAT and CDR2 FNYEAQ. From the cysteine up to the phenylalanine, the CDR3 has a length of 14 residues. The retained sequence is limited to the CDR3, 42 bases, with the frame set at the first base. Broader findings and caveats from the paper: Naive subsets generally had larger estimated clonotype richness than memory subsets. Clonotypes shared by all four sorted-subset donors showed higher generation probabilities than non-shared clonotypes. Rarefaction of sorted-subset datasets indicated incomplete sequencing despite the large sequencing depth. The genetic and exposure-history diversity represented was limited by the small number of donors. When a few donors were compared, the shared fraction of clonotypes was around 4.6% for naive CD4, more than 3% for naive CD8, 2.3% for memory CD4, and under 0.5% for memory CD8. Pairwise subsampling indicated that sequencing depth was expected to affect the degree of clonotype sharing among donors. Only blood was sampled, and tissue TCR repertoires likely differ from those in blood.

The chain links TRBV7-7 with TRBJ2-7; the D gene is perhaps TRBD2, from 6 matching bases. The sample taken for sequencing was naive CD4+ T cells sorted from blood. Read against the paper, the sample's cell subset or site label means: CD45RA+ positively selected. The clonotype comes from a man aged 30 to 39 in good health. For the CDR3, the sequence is CASLMAGRHYEQYF. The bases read TGTGCTAGCCTTATGGCGGGACGCCACTACGAGCAGTACTTC.